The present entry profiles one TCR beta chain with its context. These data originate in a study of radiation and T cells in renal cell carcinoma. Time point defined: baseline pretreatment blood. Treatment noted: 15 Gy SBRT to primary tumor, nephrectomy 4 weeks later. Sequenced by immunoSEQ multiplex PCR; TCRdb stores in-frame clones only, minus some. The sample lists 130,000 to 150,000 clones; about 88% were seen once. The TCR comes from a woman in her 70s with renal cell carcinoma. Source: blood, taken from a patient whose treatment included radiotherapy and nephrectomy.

CDR3 region: CASSGPFPGDPLGYEQYF. The CDR3 nucleotides read TGTGCCAGCAGTGGCCCTTTTCCCGGGGACCCGCTGGGCTACGAGCAGTACTTC. The chain joins TRBV28 to TRBJ2-7; perhaps D is TRBD1 or TRBD2 (5 bases each). In germline, CDR1 is MDHEN, CDR2 SYDVKM. This CDR3 has 18 amino acids. V lost 5 bases to trimming and J lost 3 bases, with 26 bases between them.